Following are 31 T cell receptor beta chains from one sample sequenced in a study of a mutant IDH1 vaccine in newly diagnosed glioma. The time point denotes: baseline, week 1 (first vaccination visit). The treatment here: pre-vaccination baseline after standard-of-care therapy. Assay used: immunoSEQ multiplex PCR; TCRdb lists only in-frame clones, some missing. The sample comprises tens of thousands of clones, about 80% of which are singletons, and less than 5.5% rests with the top ten. Material: PBMCs, obtained from a glioma patient treated with radiotherapy, temozolomide or both. These receptors all come from a man aged 40-49 years with glioma. Some clones in this sample may be carry-over from other donors' samples.

This clone has a single count. The chain joins TRBV11-2 to TRBJ2-5; 9 bases are shared with TRBD2. After removal of 4 bases from V and 2 bases from J, the junction contained 8 bases not matched to a gene. Germline values: CDR1 SGHAT, CDR2 FQNNGV. This CDR3 has 16 residues. CDR3 nucleotides: TGTGCCAGCAGCTGGGGGAGTAGCGGGAGTCAAGAGACCCAGTACTTC. Translation: CASSWGSSGSQETQYF. The complete variable domain, with remaining parts taken from reference TRBV11-2 and TRBJ2-5, reads EAGVAQSPRYKIIEKRQSVAFWCNPISGHATLYWYQQILGQGPKLLIQFQNNGVVDDSQLPKDRFSAERLKGVDSTLKIQPAKLEDSAVYLCASSWGSSGSQETQYFGPGTRLLVL.

This clone was seen a handful of times. This rearrangement joins TRBV11-2 to TRBJ1-6; D is ambiguous. The CDR3 loop spans 13 amino acids. Trimming left V 1 base short and J 13 bases short, with 11 bases between. Per germline, CDR1 SGHAT and CDR2 FQNNGV. CDR3 DNA: TGTGCCAGCAGCTTAGGCCTACTTTACCCCCTCCACTTT. This sequence encodes CASSLGLLYPLHF.

A single count supports this clone. CDR3 sequence reads: CASSHSPGGYNEQFF. In DNA form, the CDR3 reads TGTGCCAGCAGCCATTCCCCCGGCGGATACAATGAGCAGTTCTTC. The V call is TRBV6-6, the J call TRBJ2-1; no reliable D call. Deletions cut 6 bases from V and 4 bases from J, with 16 bases between. The germline V gene has CDR1 MNHNY and CDR2 SVGAGI (reference sequence). This CDR3 is 15 amino acids long.

This sequence joins TRBV4-1 and TRBJ1-5; TRBD1 matches at 8 bases. The ends lost 1 base at V and 7 bases at J; junction bases unmatched: 6. Per germline, CDR1 MGHRA and CDR2 YSYEKL. This CDR3 has 15 amino acids. CDR3 bases: TGCGCCAGCAGCCAAGTGACAGGGGCCCCCCAGCCCCAGCATTTT. As protein: CASSQVTGAPQPQHF.

The chain has TRBV7-6 and TRBJ1-2; 10 positions match TRBD1. V dropped 5 bases and J dropped 2; count of bases not matched to a gene: 5. This CDR3 is 15 amino acids long. Germline loops: CDR1 SGHVS, CDR2 FNYEAQ. In DNA, the CDR3 is TGTGCCAGCAGCCCTAGACAGGGGGCGAACTATGGCTACACCTTC. Translating it yields CASSPRQGANYGYTF.

CDR3 DNA: TGTGCCAGCAGCCCCTCTTCACCCCTCCACTTT. It encodes CASSPSSPLHF. The rearrangement uses TRBV14 and TRBJ1-6; no clear D. The CDR3 totals 11 residues. Germline CDR1 SGHDN, CDR2 FVKESK. V lost 4 bases to trimming and J lost 9 bases, with 4 bases between them.

The V call is TRBV25-1, the J call TRBJ2-3; 7 nucleotides match TRBD1. CDR3 length: 14 residues. Germline V gene lookup returns CDR1 MGHDK and CDR2 SYGVNS. The junction had 7 bases not matched to a gene; V was cut back by 4 bases and J by 6 bases. The CDR3 coding sequence is TGTGCCAGCAGTGTTCGACAGGGTACGGATACGCAGTATTTT. It encodes CASSVRQGTDTQYF.

This clone was counted between two and nine times. The chain joins TRBV2 to TRBJ2-7, with D unresolved. The V gene lost 3 bases and the J gene lost 4 bases, with 10 bases spanning the gap. Germline-derived CDR1 and CDR2 are SNHLY and FYNNEI. The CDR3 spans 13 residues. The CDR3 spells CASSDGSGYEQYF. The CDR3 region has the DNA TGTGCCAGCAGTGATGGCAGTGGATACGAGCAGTACTTC.

The chain has TRBV7-9 and TRBJ2-6; TRBD1 is a possible D gene (6 bases). Between the trimmed V and J ends, which lost 4 bases and 0 bases, there was a span of 16 bases. CDR3 length: 18 amino acids. CDR1 is SEHNR, CDR2 FQNEAQ, per germline (reference sequence). CDR3 nucleotide sequence: TGTGCCAGCAGCTCCCCAGGGGAGTGGTACTCTGGGGCCAACGTCCTGACTTTC. Amino acid sequence: CASSSPGEWYSGANVLTF.

This clone was seen only a few times. The V and J genes are TRBV4-2 and TRBJ1-1; 7 bases are a match to TRBD1. The CDR3 loop spans 12 amino acids. J lost 8 bases, V lost 1 base, and 1 base had no gene match. Germline values: CDR1 LGHNA, CDR2 YNFKEQ. In nucleotides, the CDR3 is TGTGCCAGCAGCCAAGCGACAGGGGAAGCTTTCTTT. This codes for CASSQATGEAFF.

This sequence joins TRBV2 and TRBJ2-5; 11 bases map to TRBD2. Looked up from germline, CDR1 is SNHLY and CDR2 is FYNNEI. This CDR3 spans 15 amino acids. Unmatched junction bases numbered 6, after V lost 6 bases and J lost 3 bases. Here the CDR3 DNA reads TGTGCCAGCAGGGACGGGACTAGCGGTAAAGAGACCCAGTACTTC. Amino acids: CASRDGTSGKETQYF.

V and J are TRBV20-1 and TRBJ1-2; possible D gene TRBD1, 5 bases. V lost 6 bases to trimming and J lost 4 bases, with 9 bases between them. CDR3 length: 11 amino acids. Germline V gene data show CDR1 as DFQATT and CDR2 as SNEGSKA (reference sequence). The CDR3, as DNA: TGCAGTGCCAGGAGGGGCTATGGCTACACCTTC. Translating it yields CSARRGYGYTF.

There are a few counts of this clone. This chain connects TRBV19 to TRBJ1-1; D is unclear. Trimming stripped 8 bases from V and 6 bases from J, with 10 bases between. Germline CDR1 is LNHDA and CDR2 is SQIVND (reference sequence). This CDR3 comprises 11 residues. The CDR3 protein is CASRDLAEAFF. The CDR3 region has the DNA TGTGCCAGTCGAGATTTGGCTGAAGCTTTCTTT.

The chain uses TRBV7-2 and TRBJ2-3, with 9 bases that match TRBD2. CDR1 SGHTA and CDR2 FQGNSA come from the germline V gene. Losses at the gene ends were 1 base for V and 8 bases for J; bases not matched to a gene: 10. The CDR3 is made up of 16 amino acids. This CDR3 is CASSLDASGVWATQYF. CDR3 nucleotide sequence: TGTGCCAGCAGCTTAGACGCTAGCGGGGTCTGGGCTACGCAGTATTTT.

This clone appeared once. The rearrangement uses TRBV7-8 and TRBJ1-5; weak D call: TRBD1 (5 bases). The germline V gene encodes CDR1 SGHVS and CDR2 FQNEAQ. Trimming removed 1 base from V and 8 bases from J, with 12 bases in between. The CDR3 sequence is 14 residues long. The CDR3 sequence is CASSLDQGRKPQHF. The CDR3 nucleotides are TGTGCCAGCAGCTTAGATCAGGGTCGCAAGCCCCAGCATTTT.

The V call is TRBV10-1, the J call TRBJ2-2, with 9 bases lining up with TRBD1. With V trimmed by 2 bases and J by 2 bases, 3 bases remained unmatched. The CDR3 has 16 residues. CDR1 is WNHNN, CDR2 SYGVQD, per germline (reference sequence). CDR3 in amino acids: CASSERQGVNTGELFF. In nucleotides, the CDR3 is TGCGCCAGCAGTGAGAGACAGGGGGTAAACACCGGGGAGCTGTTTTTT.

The chain is built from TRBV7-9 and TRBJ1-2; the D gene is possibly TRBD1 (5 bases). The germline CDR1 and CDR2 sequences are SEHNR and FQNEAQ (reference sequence). V lost 5 bases and J lost 4, with 17 bases in between. CDR3 length: 15 residues. CDR3 bases: TGTGCCAGCAGCCTACGGGGGTCCGGCAGCTATGGCTACACCTTC. This encodes CASSLRGSGSYGYTF. The variable domain in full, with the rest retrieved from reference TRBV7-9 and TRBJ1-2, is DTGVSQNPRHKITKRGQNVTFRCDPISEHNRLYWYRQTLGQGPEFLTYFQNEAQLEKSRLLSDRFSAERPKGSFSTLEIQRTEQGDSAMYLCASSLRGSGSYGYTFGSGTRLTVV.

The chain joins TRBV6-1 to TRBJ2-5; the match to TRBD2 covers 7 bases. The germline CDR1 and CDR2 sequences are MNHNS and SASEGT. The CDR3 has 10 amino acids. The V gene end was trimmed by 8 bases and the J gene end by 7 bases; junction bases not matched to a gene: 1. CDR3 sequence: CASWEGTQYF. The DNA of the CDR3 is TGTGCCAGCTGGGAGGGGACCCAGTACTTC.

CDR3 protein: CASSQGSGGGNYEQYF. CDR3 nucleotide sequence: TGCGCCAGCAGCCAAGGTTCGGGGGGGGGAAACTACGAGCAGTACTTC. This chain links TRBV4-1 with TRBJ2-7; 8 nucleotides line up with TRBD2. CDR1 is MGHRA, CDR2 YSYEKL, per germline. The CDR3 is 16 residues long. After removal of 1 base from V and 3 bases from J, the junction contained 8 bases not matched to a gene.

The V and J genes are TRBV7-9 and TRBJ2-7; D possibly corresponds to TRBD2 (5 bases). Germline V gene lookup returns CDR1 SEHNR and CDR2 FQNEAQ (reference sequence). The V end lost 0 bases, the J end lost 9 bases, and 6 bases lay between the germline ends. CDR3 length equals 11 residues. Here the CDR3 reads CASSLASVQYF. Written as DNA, the CDR3 is TGTGCCAGCAGCTTAGCTAGCGTGCAGTACTTC.

The gene calls are TRBV6-5 and TRBJ1-2; 7 bases are a match to TRBD1. CDR1 is MNHEY and CDR2 is SVGAGI in the germline V gene. CDR3 length: 15 residues. The trim removed 6 bases at V and 0 bases at J, leaving 7 bases unmatched. In DNA form, the CDR3 reads TGTGCCAGCAGGAACCTTGGGACAGCTAACTATGGCTACACCTTC. This translates into CASRNLGTANYGYTF.

V usage is TRBV9 and J usage is TRBJ2-2; 15 bases are shared with TRBD2. The V gene's germline CDR1 is SGDLS and CDR2 YYNGEE. The ends lost 4 bases at V and 6 bases at J; junction bases unmatched: 4. CDR3 length: 16 amino acids. The CDR3 here is CASSRRTSGGAGELFF. CDR3 DNA sequence: TGTGCCAGCAGCAGAAGGACTAGCGGGGGGGCCGGGGAGCTGTTTTTT.

The chain employs TRBV19 and TRBJ1-2; D ambiguous. The CDR3 spans 14 residues. CDR1 is LNHDA, CDR2 SQIVND, per germline (reference sequence). With 6 bases removed from V and 1 base from J, the gap between germline ends came to 12 bases. CDR3 nucleotide sequence: TGTGCCAGTAGCCCTGGACCCCTTAACTATGGCTACACCTTC. It codes for CASSPGPLNYGYTF.

A note on this clone: One junction end does not reproduce the germline sequence, and a read error may be involved. This rearrangement joins TRBV19 to TRBJ1-4; D is unclear. The CDR3 contains 14 residues. Germline CDR1 LNHDA, CDR2 SQIVND (reference sequence). The CDR3 DNA is TGTGTCAGTAGTTTGGGCCGTAGAAATGAAAAACTGTTTTTT. Translation: CVSSLGRRNEKLFF.

This clone was seen only a few times. This chain joins TRBV29-1 and TRBJ1-1; D is unresolved. Germline V gives CDR1 SQVTM, CDR2 ANQGSEA. The CDR3 spans 13 residues. Trimming pared 0 bases from V and 7 bases from J, leaving 12 bases between. The DNA of the CDR3 is TGCAGCGTTGAAGATCCGTTGTGGTTTGAAGCTTTCTTT. It encodes CSVEDPLWFEAFF.

V usage is TRBV7-2 and J usage is TRBJ2-7, with a weak D call TRBD2 (6 bases). This CDR3 has 16 amino acids. Trimming stripped 5 bases from V and 4 bases from J, with 21 bases between. The germline gives CDR1 SGHTA, CDR2 FQGNSA. Here the CDR3 DNA reads TGTGCCAGCAGCCCGATATGGGGGGAGGTTGAGTACGAGCAGTACTTC. Protein product: CASSPIWGEVEYEQYF.

The rearrangement joins TRBV27 to TRBJ1-1, with a weak D call TRBD1 (5 bases). With 3 bases removed from V and 0 bases from J, the gap between germline ends came to 8 bases. CDR3 length: 14 amino acids. CDR1 is MNHEY and CDR2 is SMNVEV in the germline V gene (reference sequence). DNA for the CDR3: TGTGCCAGCAGTTTGACAGTTATGAACACTGAAGCTTTCTTT. Translating gives CASSLTVMNTEAFF.

The chain couples TRBV13 to TRBJ1-2; D possibly corresponds to TRBD1 (5 bases). CDR1 and CDR2 (germline): PRHDT, FYEKMQ (reference sequence). The germline V and J ends were trimmed by 4 bases and 2 bases, with 8 bases remaining between them. The CDR3 totals 13 residues. CDR3 nucleotides: TGTGCCAGCAGCTCCCGGACAAACTATGGCTACACCTTC. Translated: CASSSRTNYGYTF.

This clone was counted between two and nine times. This chain links TRBV2 with TRBJ2-7; D may be TRBD1 (5 bases). CDR3 length equals 12 residues. The V gene lost 6 bases and the J gene lost 2 bases, with 8 bases spanning the gap. Per the germline V gene, CDR1 is SNHLY and CDR2 is FYNNEI. The CDR3 coding sequence is TGTGCCAGCAGCGTGGGGCCCTACGAGCAGTACTTC. Its translation: CASSVGPYEQYF.

The CDR3 DNA is TGTGCCAGCAGTTACTCGATAAAGGCATCCTACGAGCAGTACTTC. Its translation is CASSYSIKASYEQYF. The V and J genes are TRBV6-5 and TRBJ2-7; no definite D call. CDR3 length: 15 residues. The germline gives CDR1 MNHEY, CDR2 SVGAGI. V gave up 0 bases and J gave up 1 base, with 10 bases separating them.

The V and J genes are TRBV5-1 and TRBJ2-5, with D tentatively TRBD2 (5 bases). Per the germline V gene, CDR1 is SGHRS and CDR2 is YFSETQ. CDR3 length equals 14 residues. The V end lost 0 bases, the J end lost 1 base, and 7 bases lay between the germline ends. CDR3 coding DNA: TGCGCCAGCAGCTTGGGGACTCTCCAAGAGACCCAGTACTTC. Encoded protein: CASSLGTLQETQYF.